Listed here are 20 T cell receptor beta chains from one sample, sequenced in a study of T cells after yellow fever vaccination. Each CDR3 protein gets one entry after TCRdb re-called the 5' RACE reads with MiXCR. This sample has 25,000 to 30,000 distinct CDR3 sequences, with 4.5% found just once. Sequenced material: PBMCs, either bulk or a sorted T-cell subset (CD4+, CD8+, memory, or dextramer-sorted; not recorded which), taken on the day of the yellow fever booster vaccination. The receptors come from a man younger than 30 who received the YFV17D yellow fever vaccine.

This clonotype was detected many times. The rearrangement joins TRBV20-1 to TRBJ2-1, with TRBD2 matching over 7 bases. The CDR3 is 14 amino acids. After removal of 1 base from V and 6 bases from J, the junction contained 6 bases not matched to a gene. Germline V gene lookup returns CDR1 DFQATT and CDR2 SNEGSKA (reference sequence). The CDR3: CSARGGGESNEQFF. The CDR3 region has the DNA TGCAGTGCTAGAGGTGGGGGGGAAAGCAATGAGCAGTTCTTC.

This chain links TRBV28 with TRBJ2-2, with 7 positions matching TRBD1. J lost 3 bases, V lost 10 bases, and 11 bases had no gene match. The CDR3 runs to 15 residues. Looked up from germline, CDR1 is MDHEN and CDR2 is SYDVKM. CDR3: CATLPGDRDTGELFF. The CDR3, as DNA: TGTGCCACCCTTCCCGGTGACAGGGACACCGGGGAGCTGTTTTTT.

This clonotype was observed many times. The chain combines TRBV5-5 with TRBJ2-1; 8 bases line up with TRBD2. The CDR3 contains 14 residues. V lost 3 bases to trimming and J lost 6 bases; unmatched junction nucleotides: 5. Per germline, CDR1 SGHKS and CDR2 YYEKEE (reference sequence). This chain's CDR3 is CASSSTRGGNEQFF. CDR3 nucleotide sequence: TGTGCCAGCAGCTCAACCCGGGGGGGCAATGAGCAGTTCTTC.

This clonotype was counted many times. The CDR3 DNA reads as TGTGCCAGCAGCCAAAGATTAGACACTGAAGCTTTCTTT. As protein: CASSQRLDTEAFF. The J gene is TRBJ1-1, the V gene TRBV7-2; D ambiguous. From germline, CDR1 is SGHTA and CDR2 FQGNSA. The germline V and J ends were trimmed by 5 bases and 3 bases, with 10 bases remaining between them. The CDR3 spans 13 residues.

This clonotype came up many times. V and J are TRBV20-1 and TRBJ1-5; perhaps TRBD1 as D (5 bases). CDR3 size: 14 residues. CDR1 and CDR2 (germline): DFQATT, SNEGSKA (reference sequence). The V end was cut by 4 bases, the J end by 1 base, with 11 bases between. The CDR3 coding sequence is TGCAGTGCTACCTCGGGGGGGAGCAATCAGCCCCAGCATTTT. It encodes CSATSGGSNQPQHF.

By sample share, this clonotype is medium-sized (0.01 to 0.1%). The chain combines TRBV7-9 with TRBJ2-1, with 7 bases identical to TRBD2. The CDR3 sequence is 15 residues long. The ends lost 1 base at V and 5 bases at J; junction bases unmatched: 5. Germline V gene data show CDR1 as SEHNR and CDR2 as FQNEAQ (reference sequence). CDR3 protein: CASSLVGAGNNEQFF. The CDR3 nucleotides read TGTGCCAGCAGCTTAGTTGGAGCGGGGAACAATGAGCAGTTCTTC.

This clonotype was seen a handful of times. The chain recombines TRBV18 with TRBJ1-5; possible D gene TRBD1, 6 bases. Trimming removed 4 bases from V and 0 bases from J, with 10 bases in between. This CDR3 is built from 15 residues. CDR1 and CDR2 from the germline V gene are KGHSH and LQKENI. CDR3 sequence reads: CASSLGQNSNQPQHF. As DNA, the CDR3 is TGTGCCAGCTCACTAGGACAGAATAGCAATCAGCCCCAGCATTTT.

The chain links TRBV5-1 to TRBJ1-2, with D possibly TRBD1 on 5 matching bases. CDR1 and CDR2 (germline): SGHRS, YFSETQ. This CDR3 comprises 17 residues. Trimming left V 0 bases short and J 7 bases short, with 22 bases between. DNA for the CDR3: TGCGCCAGCAGCTTGGGGGGGGGTGCCCAAAGGATCTCTGGCTACACCTTC. Amino acids: CASSLGGGAQRISGYTF.

This clonotype was recorded at least ten times. This chain connects TRBV11-2 to TRBJ2-1; 7 bases match TRBD2. Per germline, CDR1 SGHAT and CDR2 FQNNGV. V dropped 1 base and J dropped 2; count of bases not matched to a gene: 11. This CDR3 region has 18 residues. The CDR3 here is CASSLGRASGNAYNEQFF. Written as DNA, the CDR3 is TGTGCCAGCAGCTTAGGCCGAGCTAGCGGAAACGCCTACAATGAGCAGTTCTTC.

At least ten counts were recorded for this clonotype. The chain couples TRBV10-3 to TRBJ2-7, with 7 bases that match TRBD1. This CDR3 region has 17 residues. Germline assignment: CDR1 ENHRY and CDR2 SYGVKD. V shed 0 bases, J shed 6 bases, and the junction held 14 bases outside the gene matches. CDR3 amino acids: CAISESTRVGGWREQYV. In DNA, the CDR3 is TGTGCCATCAGTGAGTCGACGCGGGTAGGGGGCTGGCGCGAGCAGTACGTC.

This clonotype was recorded many times. CDR3 protein: CASSQDMGGGMNTEAFF. The CDR3 DNA reads TGTGCCAGCAGCCAAGATATGGGGGGCGGAATGAACACTGAAGCTTTCTTT. The gene calls are TRBV4-2 and TRBJ1-1, with D perhaps matching TRBD1 (6 bases). The V gene's germline CDR1 is LGHNA and CDR2 YNFKEQ. V was trimmed by 0 bases and J by 0 bases, leaving 14 bases between them. The CDR3 runs to 17 residues.

Only a few counts were recorded for this clonotype. The chain links TRBV18 to TRBJ2-1, with D possibly matching TRBD1 (6 bases). The CDR3 loop spans 17 amino acids. Trimming took 1 base from V and 4 from J, leaving 17 bases between them. Germline CDR1 reads KGHSH; CDR2 reads LQKENI. CDR3 sequence (DNA): TGTGCCAGCTCACCACATTCGGGCAGGGGCGCTTACAATGAGCAGTTCTTC. It codes for CASSPHSGRGAYNEQFF.

This clonotype was detected ten times or more. The chain has TRBV18 and TRBJ2-7; 8 nucleotides line up with TRBD1. V lost 5 bases and J lost 2; bases outside the gene matches: 2. CDR1 and CDR2 (germline): KGHSH, LQKENI. The CDR3 totals 13 residues. As DNA, the CDR3 is TGTGCCAGCTCATCGGACAGGGCCTACGAGCAGTACTTC. It is translated as CASSSDRAYEQYF. Full variable domain (remainder filled in from reference TRBV18 and TRBJ2-7): NAGVMQNPRHLVRRRGQEARLRCSPMKGHSHVYWYRQLPEEGLKFMVYLQKENIIDESGMPKERFSAEFPKEGPSILRIQQVVRGDSAAYFCASSSDRAYEQYFGPGTRLTVT.

This clonotype was seen ten or more times. The chain couples TRBV12-3 or TRBV12-4 to TRBJ2-3; 8 bases map to TRBD2. V lost 11 bases and J lost 5; bases outside the gene matches: 12. This CDR3 is 14 amino acids long. CDR3 DNA: TGTGCCGCCGCCGGGGGACTAGTCAAAGATACGCAGTATTTT. It specifies CAAAGGLVKDTQYF.

This clonotype was picked up a small number of times. The chain carries TRBV29-1 and TRBJ2-3; D remains ambiguous. Germline CDR1 and CDR2: SQVTM and ANQGSEA. V was trimmed by 0 bases and J by 2 bases, leaving 15 bases between them. The CDR3 sequence is 16 residues long. The CDR3 DNA sequence: TGCAGCGTTGAAGATGCCAGGCTGATGGCCACAGATACGCAGTATTTT. It translates to CSVEDARLMATDTQYF.

This clonotype was observed many times. The chain carries TRBV3-1 and TRBJ2-7; no firm D call. Trimming took off 1 base at V and 4 bases at J, with 8 bases between the two ends. Per the germline V gene, CDR1 is LGHDT and CDR2 is YNNKEL (reference sequence). This CDR3 contains 13 residues. In DNA, the CDR3 is TGTGCCAGCAGCCAAGGGGTGGGGTACGAGCAGTACTTC. Translating gives CASSQGVGYEQYF.

The rearrangement joins TRBV30 to TRBJ1-6; D call uncertain. Trimming removed 0 bases from V and 5 bases from J, with 8 bases in between. This CDR3 is 14 amino acids long. The germline V gene encodes CDR1 GTSNPN and CDR2 SVGIG (reference sequence). CDR3 nucleotide sequence: TGTGCCTGGAGTGTACTGGACGATAATTCACCCCTCCACTTT. Residues: CAWSVLDDNSPLHF.

This clonotype occurred many times. The chain has TRBV12-3 or TRBV12-4 and TRBJ2-1, with D possibly matching TRBD2 (7 bases). This CDR3 spans 15 amino acids. Trimming removed 4 bases from V and 7 bases from J, with 17 bases in between. CDR3 in DNA: TGTGCCAGCAGTTCGGGGGGCCGAGTGGATAATGAGCAGTTCTTC. Translating gives CASSSGGRVDNEQFF.

This clonotype was picked up many times. V is TRBV4-1 and J is TRBJ2-1; a possible D gene is TRBD2 (6 bases). From germline, CDR1 is MGHRA and CDR2 YSYEKL. The ends were cut back, 10 bases at V and 4 bases at J, with 11 bases in the middle. The CDR3 loop spans 12 amino acids. The DNA for the CDR3 is TGCGCCACCGGGGGTCCGTACAATGAGCAGTTCTTC. Protein product: CATGGPYNEQFF.

This clonotype was seen repeatedly, ten times or more. This chain links TRBV18 with TRBJ1-1; TRBD1 is a possible D gene (5 bases). Germline V gene data show CDR1 as KGHSH and CDR2 as LQKENI. The CDR3 loop spans 13 amino acids. V lost 4 bases and J 3 bases, leaving 9 bases between the germline ends. DNA for the CDR3: TGTGCCAGCTCACTAGTGGGGGACACTGAAGCTTTCTTT. Translating it yields CASSLVGDTEAFF.